The 5 T cell receptor beta chains below come from one sample, sequenced in a study of tumor and adjacent non-tumor tissue in lung cancer. TCRbeta libraries were built with three rounds of nested PCR, modified from ARM-PCR. TCRdb reanalysed the multiplex PCR reads using MiXCR and keeps one entry per CDR3 protein. The sample shows about 80,000 distinct CDR3 sequences, 72% of them seen only once. The template was RNA from unsorted bulk tissue. The sample consisted of lung tumor tissue. These receptors were collected from a woman in her 40s with non-small cell lung cancer.

The rearrangement links TRBV11-2 to TRBJ2-3, with TRBD1 as a possible D gene (5 bases). Deletions cut 11 bases from V and 3 bases from J, with 9 bases between. Germline CDR1 reads SGHAT; CDR2 reads FQNNGV. The length of the CDR3 is 11 residues. CDR3 loop: CADSLTDTQYF. CDR3 coding DNA: TGTGCCGACAGCTTGACAGATACGCAGTATTTT.

With respect to this clonotype: At one end the junction does not follow the germline gene, possibly because of a read error. V gene TRBV29-1 combines with J gene TRBJ1-1; the D gene is possibly TRBD1 (5 bases). Germline V gene lookup returns CDR1 SQVTM and CDR2 ANQGSEA. The CDR3 is 14 residues long. CDR3 DNA sequence: TGCAGCCCAATTACCCCCGGGGGGAGTGCTGAAACTTTCTTT. Residues: CSPITPGGSAETFF.

This clonotype occurred a few times. An end of the junction does not agree with germline; a read error may underlie this. This rearrangement joins TRBV11-2 to TRBJ2-3, with TRBD1 matching 8 bases. Per germline, CDR1 SGHAT and CDR2 FQNNGV. This CDR3 is built from 16 residues. CDR3 coding DNA: TGTGTCAGCAGCTTAGATGGACAGGGCGACTTAGATACGCAGTATTTT. It yields the protein CVSSLDGQGDLDTQYF.

This clonotype is a singleton in its sample. One junction end does not reproduce the germline sequence, and a read error may be involved. The chain combines TRBV11-2 with TRBJ2-1; possibly TRBD2 for D (6 bases). The length of the CDR3 is 16 residues. CDR1 is SGHAT and CDR2 is FQNNGV in the germline V gene. CDR3 DNA sequence: TGTCCCAGCTGCAAGACACTAGCTGCACTGTATAATGAGCAGTTCTTC. As protein: CPSCKTLAALYNEQFF.

Notes on this clonotype: Its ends do not fully match the called genes, so a read error is possible. The V call is TRBV29-1, the J call TRBJ1-2, with D unresolved. The CDR3 length is 12 residues. Germline CDR1 reads SQVTM; CDR2 reads ANQGSEA. As DNA, the CDR3 is TGCGGCGTTGTATTGTTAAACTATGGTTACACCTTC. Its translation is CGVVLLNYGYTF. Together with reference TRBV29-1 and TRBJ1-2, the CDR3 gives the full variable domain: SAVISQKPSRDICQRGTSLTIQCQVDSQVTMMFWYRQQPGQSLTLIATANQGSEATYESGFVIDKFPISRPNLTFSTLTVSNMSPEDSSIYLCGVVLLNYGYTFGSGTRLTVV.